A selection of T cell receptor beta chains follows, all from one sample in a study of response to subunit inactivated influenza vaccine. One entry per CDR3 protein results from TCRdb running MiXCR on the RT-PCR reads. Of about 570,000 distinct CDR3 sequences in the sample, over 9% were seen once. This same sample was also taken into another study, of T cells expressing NK-cell markers.

Sequencing used PBMCs from blood, obtained on the day of vaccination. The receptors originated from a man between 45 and 60 years old who received an inactivated influenza vaccine. CDR3s include the opening cysteine and the closing phenylalanine or tryptophan. Fields, in order: clone size, V gene, D gene, J gene, CDR3 DNA, CDR3 protein. A D gene is named only where the DNA matches it firmly. Clone size, where shown, is once, few, many, or a class for clones that have expanded.

abundance: many
v_gene: TRBV20-1
d_gene: -
j_gene: TRBJ2-7
CDR3nt: TGCAGTGCCTGTCCATTAGAGATTCTGGGGGAGAGCTCCTACGAGCAGTACTTC
CDR3aa: CSACPLEILGESSYEQYF

abundance: many
v_gene: TRBV20-1
d_gene: -
j_gene: TRBJ2-7
CDR3nt: TGCAGTGCTAGAGGGGGATACGAGCAGTACTTC
CDR3aa: CSARGGYEQYF

abundance: few
v_gene: TRBV7-2
d_gene: -
j_gene: TRBJ1-4
CDR3nt: TGTGCCAGCAGCTTGTTCGGTGGAGAAAAACTGTTTTTT
CDR3aa: CASSLFGGEKLFF

abundance: many
v_gene: TRBV29-1
d_gene: TRBD1
j_gene: TRBJ2-3
CDR3nt: TGCAGCGATACTGGGACAGGGCCTAGCACAGATACGCAGTATTTT
CDR3aa: CSDTGTGPSTDTQYF

abundance: -
v_gene: TRBV7-6
d_gene: -
j_gene: TRBJ1-1
CDR3nt: TGTGCCAGCAGCGTCACAGAGAACACTGAAGCTTTCTTT
CDR3aa: CASSVTENTEAFF

abundance: -
v_gene: TRBV6-5
d_gene: -
j_gene: TRBJ2-1
CDR3nt: TGTGCCAGCAGTTACTGGGTACAGGGTCTAGCCTATGAGCAGTTCTTC
CDR3aa: CASSYWVQGLAYEQFF

abundance: few
v_gene: TRBV27
d_gene: -
j_gene: TRBJ1-6
CDR3nt: TGTGCCAGCAGTTTATCGGGGGATCGTTCACCCCTCCACTTT
CDR3aa: CASSLSGDRSPLHF

abundance: many
v_gene: TRBV20-1
d_gene: -
j_gene: TRBJ2-7
CDR3nt: TGCAGTGCTAGGCAGGGGATGAGGACCTACGAGCAGTACTTC
CDR3aa: CSARQGMRTYEQYF

abundance: few
v_gene: TRBV4-2
d_gene: -
j_gene: TRBJ2-3
CDR3nt: TGTGCCAGCAGCCTTGGCCGGGACAACACAGATACGCAGTATTTT
CDR3aa: CASSLGRDNTDTQYF

abundance: many
v_gene: TRBV29-1
d_gene: -
j_gene: TRBJ2-1
CDR3nt: TGCAGCGTGTCCGGGACCCCCGAGGGCTACAATGAGCAGTTCTTC
CDR3aa: CSVSGTPEGYNEQFF

abundance: many
v_gene: TRBV20-1
d_gene: -
j_gene: TRBJ2-1
CDR3nt: TGCAGTGCTAGTAGGGGGAGCTCCTACAATGAGCAGTTCTTC
CDR3aa: CSASRGSSYNEQFF

abundance: many
v_gene: TRBV6-2/TRBV6-3
d_gene: TRBD2
j_gene: TRBJ2-1
CDR3nt: TGTGCCAGCAGCAAGGGACTAGATTCCTACAATGAGCAGTTCTTC
CDR3aa: CASSKGLDSYNEQFF

abundance: -
v_gene: TRBV5-1
d_gene: -
j_gene: TRBJ2-2
CDR3nt: TGCGCCAGCAGATGGGGGGACTTTAACACCGGGGAGCTGTTTTTT
CDR3aa: CASRWGDFNTGELFF

abundance: few
v_gene: TRBV29-1
d_gene: -
j_gene: TRBJ1-1
CDR3nt: TGCAGCGTTTATGGTTTGGAGGGTTGGACTGAAGCTTTCTTT
CDR3aa: CSVYGLEGWTEAFF

abundance: few
v_gene: TRBV5-1
d_gene: TRBD1
j_gene: TRBJ2-2
CDR3nt: TGCGCCAGCAGCTTGAGGACAGGGGGATACACCGGGGAGCTGTTTTTT
CDR3aa: CASSLRTGGYTGELFF

abundance: -
v_gene: TRBV6-5
d_gene: -
j_gene: TRBJ1-4
CDR3nt: TGTGCCAGCAGTTCCCCCTTGGGCAGGGGAGTTGAAAAACTGTTTTTT
CDR3aa: CASSSPLGRGVEKLFF

abundance: few
v_gene: TRBV5-5
d_gene: TRBD1
j_gene: TRBJ2-3
CDR3nt: TGTGCCAGCAGCTTTTCCGGGACAGGGAGGGATACGCAGTATTTT
CDR3aa: CASSFSGTGRDTQYF

abundance: -
v_gene: TRBV4-3
d_gene: -
j_gene: TRBJ2-7
CDR3nt: TGCGCCAGCAGCCAGGGGGGCGGGACAACCTACGAGCAGTACTTC
CDR3aa: CASSQGGGTTYEQYF

abundance: -
v_gene: TRBV7-2
d_gene: TRBD1
j_gene: TRBJ1-5
CDR3nt: TGTGCCAGCAGCTTAGGGGGGACAGTGAAACTGAGTCAGCCCCAGCATTTT
CDR3aa: CASSLGGTVKLSQPQHF

abundance: -
v_gene: TRBV7-2
d_gene: -
j_gene: TRBJ2-1
CDR3nt: TGTGCCAGCAGCTTCCAGCTAGGGGTTTACAATGAGCAGTTCTTC
CDR3aa: CASSFQLGVYNEQFF

abundance: few
v_gene: TRBV20-1
d_gene: -
j_gene: TRBJ2-7
CDR3nt: TGCAGTGCTAGAACTTTTGGCGGAGATCCAAGGGAGCAGTACTTC
CDR3aa: CSARTFGGDPREQYF

abundance: -
v_gene: TRBV20-1
d_gene: -
j_gene: TRBJ1-2
CDR3nt: TGCAGTGCTACTGGCTACACCTTC
CDR3aa: CSATGYTF

abundance: -
v_gene: TRBV20-1
d_gene: TRBD1
j_gene: TRBJ2-3
CDR3nt: TGCAGTGCTAGAGATCCCCGCGGGACAGGGAGAGATACGCAGTATTTT
CDR3aa: CSARDPRGTGRDTQYF

abundance: -
v_gene: TRBV4-3
d_gene: -
j_gene: TRBJ2-5
CDR3nt: TGCGCCAGCAGCCAAGATAGAGGCAGACTTCATGAGACCCAGTACTTC
CDR3aa: CASSQDRGRLHETQYF